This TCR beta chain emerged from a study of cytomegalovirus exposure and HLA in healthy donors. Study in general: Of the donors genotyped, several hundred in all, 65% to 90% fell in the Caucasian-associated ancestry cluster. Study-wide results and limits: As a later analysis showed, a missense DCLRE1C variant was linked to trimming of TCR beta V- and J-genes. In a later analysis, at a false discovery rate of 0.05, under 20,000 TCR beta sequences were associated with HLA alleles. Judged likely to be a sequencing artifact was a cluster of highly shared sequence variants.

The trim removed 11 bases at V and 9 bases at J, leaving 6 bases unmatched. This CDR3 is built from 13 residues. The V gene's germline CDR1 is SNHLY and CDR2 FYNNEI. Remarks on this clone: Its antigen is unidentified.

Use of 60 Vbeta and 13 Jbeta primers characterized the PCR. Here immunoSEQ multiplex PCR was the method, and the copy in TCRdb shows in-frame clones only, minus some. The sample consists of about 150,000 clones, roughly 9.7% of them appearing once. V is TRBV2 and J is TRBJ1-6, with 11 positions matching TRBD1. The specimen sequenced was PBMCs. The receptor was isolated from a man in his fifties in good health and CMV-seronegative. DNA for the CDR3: TGTGCCGGATGGGGACAGGGGGGTTCACCCCTCCACTTT. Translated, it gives CAGWGQGGSPLHF.